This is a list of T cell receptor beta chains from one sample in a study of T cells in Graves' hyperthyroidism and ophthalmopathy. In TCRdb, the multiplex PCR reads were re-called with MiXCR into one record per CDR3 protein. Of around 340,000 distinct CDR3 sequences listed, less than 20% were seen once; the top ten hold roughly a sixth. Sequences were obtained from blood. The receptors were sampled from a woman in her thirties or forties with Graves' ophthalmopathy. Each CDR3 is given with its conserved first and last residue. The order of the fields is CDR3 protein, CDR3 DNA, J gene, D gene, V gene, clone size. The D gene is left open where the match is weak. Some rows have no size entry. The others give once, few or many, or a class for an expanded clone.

CDR3: CASSGSGGAEAFF
DNA: TGTGCCAGCAGCGGATCGGGGGGGGCTGAAGCTTTCTTT
J: TRBJ1-1
D: .
V: TRBV11-2
size: many

CDR3: CSARVPKDSIYRAFF
DNA: TGCAGTGCTAGAGTGCCTAAGGACAGTATATATCGGGCTTTCTTT
J: TRBJ1-1
D: .
V: TRBV20-1
size: many

CDR3: CASSESGARGNIQYF
DNA: TGCGCCAGCAGTGAGTCAGGGGCTAGGGGGAACATTCAGTACTTC
J: TRBJ2-4
D: .
V: TRBV10-1
size: many

CDR3: CASSKKSGTGGDGYTF
DNA: TGTGCCAGCAGCAAGAAAAGCGGGACAGGGGGCGATGGCTACACCTTC
J: TRBJ1-2
D: TRBD1
V: TRBV11-2
size: many

CDR3: CASGQGVTTEAFF
DNA: TGTGCCAGCGGACAGGGGGTAACGACTGAAGCTTTCTTT
J: TRBJ1-1
D: TRBD1
V: TRBV6-2/TRBV6-3
size: few

CDR3: CASSDNGQGSTEAFF
DNA: TGTGCCAGTAGTGACAACGGACAGGGGAGCACTGAAGCTTTCTTT
J: TRBJ1-1
D: TRBD1
V: TRBV19
size: many

CDR3: CASSSGLSSGNTIYF
DNA: TGTGCCAGCAGCTCCGGACTGTCCTCTGGAAACACCATATATTTT
J: TRBJ1-3
D: .
V: TRBV11-2
size: many

CDR3: CASSYSGNQETQYF
DNA: TGTGCCAGCAGTTACTCGGGAAATCAAGAGACCCAGTACTTC
J: TRBJ2-5
D: .
V: TRBV6-5
size: .

CDR3: CASSLVWAGAGNNYGYTF
DNA: TGCGCCAGCAGCTTGGTTTGGGCTGGGGCAGGAAACAACTATGGCTACACCTTC
J: TRBJ1-2
D: .
V: TRBV5-1
size: many

CDR3: CASTFSGRAEQYF
DNA: TGTGCCAGCACCTTTAGCGGGAGGGCCGAGCAGTACTTC
J: TRBJ2-7
D: TRBD2
V: TRBV11-2
size: .

CDR3: CASSPVTANTEAFF
DNA: TGTGCCAGCAGTCCGGTGACAGCGAACACTGAAGCTTTCTTT
J: TRBJ1-1
D: .
V: TRBV27
size: many

CDR3: CASSLAQDGTEAFF
DNA: TGTGCCAGCAGCTTAGCGCAGGACGGCACTGAAGCTTTCTTT
J: TRBJ1-1
D: .
V: TRBV7-2
size: many

CDR3: CASSSLRGGTEAFF
DNA: TGTGCCAGCAGCTCTCTACGTGGTGGCACTGAAGCTTTCTTT
J: TRBJ1-1
D: .
V: TRBV7-9
size: many

CDR3: CAISESPYTDTQYF
DNA: TGTGCCATCAGTGAGTCTCCTTACACAGATACGCAGTATTTT
J: TRBJ2-3
D: .
V: TRBV10-3
size: many

CDR3: CASVDLLKTQYF
DNA: TGTGCCAGCGTCGATCTCCTGAAGACCCAGTACTTC
J: TRBJ2-5
D: .
V: TRBV27
size: many

CDR3: CASSVGGRNTGELFF
DNA: TGTGCCAGCAGCGTGGGGGGGAGGAACACCGGGGAGCTGTTTTTT
J: TRBJ2-2
D: TRBD2
V: TRBV9
size: many

CDR3: CASSLGGGSGANVLTF
DNA: TGTGCCAGCAGCTTGGGGGGCGGCTCTGGGGCCAACGTCCTGACTTTC
J: TRBJ2-6
D: .
V: TRBV11-2
size: .

CDR3: CASSQVGLKETQYF
DNA: TGCGCCAGCAGCCAAGTGGGGCTAAAAGAGACCCAGTACTTC
J: TRBJ2-5
D: .
V: TRBV4-1
size: .

CDR3: CGSSRLPGTGNTEAFF
DNA: TGTGGCAGCAGCCGACTTCCCGGGACGGGCAACACTGAAGCTTTCTTT
J: TRBJ1-1
D: .
V: TRBV27
size: many

CDR3: CASSLGDRDQETQYF
DNA: TGTGCCAGCAGCTTGGGGGACAGAGACCAAGAGACCCAGTACTTC
J: TRBJ2-5
D: TRBD1
V: TRBV11-1
size: many

CDR3: CASSMPPAEDHPGELYF
DNA: TGTGCCAGTTCTATGCCCCCCGCGGAAGACCATCCCGGGGAGCTGTATTTT
J: TRBJ2-2
D: .
V: TRBV19
size: .

CDR3: CASSSRDRGFYGYTF
DNA: TGCGCCAGCAGCTCCCGGGACAGGGGCTTCTATGGCTACACCTTC
J: TRBJ1-2
D: TRBD1
V: TRBV5-1
size: few

CDR3: CASSNGDNQPQHF
DNA: TGTGCCAGTAGTAACGGCGACAATCAGCCCCAGCATTTT
J: TRBJ1-5
D: .
V: TRBV19
size: many

CDR3: CASSVAGVLGNTIYF
DNA: TGTGCCAGCAGCGTAGCTGGGGTGTTGGGAAACACCATATATTTT
J: TRBJ1-3
D: .
V: TRBV9
size: many

CDR3: CAWDYTDSYNSPLHF
DNA: TGTGCCTGGGATTACACGGACTCCTATAATTCACCCCTCCACTTT
J: TRBJ1-6
D: .
V: TRBV30
size: .

CDR3: CSAETRSSGWQETQYF
DNA: TGCAGTGCTGAAACTCGGAGTTCGGGTTGGCAAGAGACCCAGTACTTC
J: TRBJ2-5
D: .
V: TRBV20-1
size: once

CDR3: CASSQAMGQGHYGYTF
DNA: TGTGCCAGCAGCCAAGCGATGGGACAGGGTCACTATGGCTACACCTTC
J: TRBJ1-2
D: TRBD1
V: TRBV4-2
size: many

CDR3: CASSYRSLWTGKVYEQYF
DNA: TGTGCCAGCAGTTACCGTTCTCTCTGGACAGGGAAGGTCTACGAGCAGTACTTC
J: TRBJ2-7
D: TRBD1
V: TRBV6-5
size: many

CDR3: CASSLGTVSNQPQHF
DNA: TGTGCCAGCAGCCTGGGGACAGTTAGCAATCAGCCCCAGCATTTT
J: TRBJ1-5
D: TRBD1
V: TRBV3-1
size: .

CDR3: CASGADSEAFF
DNA: TGTGCTAGTGGTGCGGACAGTGAAGCTTTCTTT
J: TRBJ1-1
D: .
V: TRBV12-5
size: many

CDR3: CASSVSPLYEQYF
DNA: TGTGCCAGCAGTGTATCCCCCCTCTACGAGCAGTACTTC
J: TRBJ2-7
D: .
V: TRBV2
size: many

CDR3: CASSPSHSPYEQYF
DNA: TGTGCCAGCAGTCCCAGCCACAGTCCGTACGAGCAGTACTTC
J: TRBJ2-7
D: .
V: TRBV7-6
size: many

CDR3: CSASPSTYNEQFF
DNA: TGCAGTGCTAGTCCTAGCACATACAATGAGCAGTTCTTC
J: TRBJ2-1
D: .
V: TRBV20-1
size: many

CDR3: CASVMRQEGRGQYF
DNA: TGTGCCAGCGTGATGAGGCAGGAGGGGCGCGGGCAGTACTTC
J: TRBJ2-7
D: .
V: TRBV6-1
size: many

CDR3: CSATGVQQEYEQYF
DNA: TGCAGTGCTACTGGGGTACAGCAGGAGTACGAGCAGTACTTC
J: TRBJ2-7
D: .
V: TRBV20-1
size: many

CDR3: CASRRSPNSNQPQHF
DNA: TGTGCCAGCAGGCGCAGTCCAAATAGCAATCAGCCCCAGCATTTT
J: TRBJ1-5
D: .
V: TRBV2
size: many

CDR3: CASSATLGSFGYTF
DNA: TGTGCCAGCAGCGCAACGCTAGGGAGTTTTGGCTACACCTTC
J: TRBJ1-2
D: .
V: TRBV9
size: many

CDR3: CSARDQGRTGELFF
DNA: TGCAGTGCTAGAGATCAAGGGAGGACCGGGGAGCTGTTTTTT
J: TRBJ2-2
D: .
V: TRBV20-1
size: many

CDR3: CASSLVGRGVNTEAFF
DNA: TGTGCCAGCAGTTTGGTCGGGAGAGGGGTGAACACTGAAGCTTTCTTT
J: TRBJ1-1
D: .
V: TRBV12-3/TRBV12-4
size: many

CDR3: CASSFTRGVGYTF
DNA: TGTGCCAGCAGTTTTACCAGGGGGGTAGGCTACACCTTC
J: TRBJ1-2
D: TRBD1
V: TRBV12-3/TRBV12-4
size: many